This T cell receptor (beta chain) was found in a study of blood T cell repertoires in COVID-19 (dated by TCRdb to the early 2020s). At the level of the whole study: Samples from collaborators originated in the United States, Italy and Spain and spanned both the acute and convalescent phases of COVID-19. The material from the prospective study consisted of cDNA or gDNA derived from T cells, B-cell-depleted T cells, or PBMCs. The dataset comprised deeply sampled blood TCRbeta repertoires from subjects exposed to, actively infected with, or recovered from COVID-19. The repertoires were released in a freely available public database meant as a resource for research on the immune response to SARS-CoV-2. Samples were obtained from the ongoing ImmuneRACE study (first 160 participants) and from 1,254 subjects provided by 6 global collaborators. A de-identified subject ID, COVID-19 status, age in years and sex were almost always included in the sample metadata. Where available, HLA class I and class II types were taken from metadata supplied by the sample provider and were not determined by assay-based typing.

A word on this clone: The antigen it binds to is not known. The sample holds no much larger clone one base away, and base qualities are not on file.

Broader findings and caveats from the paper: How much clinical and demographic metadata was included differed by source and by participant, and the metadata was provided uncurated.

Counted from cysteine to phenylalanine, this CDR3 has 14 amino acids. Only the CDR3 portion is preserved as DNA: 42 bases, with reading frame beginning at the first base. CDR1 SGHTA and CDR2 FQGNSA are derived from the germline V gene. Deletion took 0 bases off V and 7 bases off J, with a span of 12 bases between the germline ends. TCRbeta CDR3 regions were amplified from genomic DNA using the immunoSEQ Assay, a bias-controlled multiplex PCR. Turning to the authors' computational methods: The number of nucleated cells in each sample was estimated from the amplification of reference gene primers within the assay. Sequence reads were collapsed and filtered to measure the absolute abundance of every unique TCRbeta CDR3 rearrangement. For each sample, productive Simpson clonality was calculated by taking the square root of Simpson's diversity index across productive rearrangements. This is the immuneACCESS table as TCRdb keeps it, with only in-frame sequences that have V and J called. A part of the clones is gone; compared with another copy, unresolved V genes explain less than half, and the rest is unexplained. The V and J calls and clone size were taken over from that table, and D and trimming were inferred from the DNA. This sample lists some 150,000 clones; about 85% were detected once. The ten largest account for roughly 2.6% of the sample.

Collaborating institutions collected whole blood in K2EDTA tubes following their own protocols. For TCRbeta analysis, collaborator samples were shipped as frozen whole blood, as isolated PBMCs, or as DNA extracted from either sample type. The sequenced sample consisted of peripheral blood. The TCR was taken from a human donor with acute or convalescent COVID-19. The donor label of this sample is uncertain. The chain is made from TRBV7-2 and TRBJ2-5, with no reliable assignment of the D segment. The DNA sequence is as follows: TGTGCCAGCAGCTTAGCGGGCCCGCTCGGGACCCAGTACTTC. The resulting protein is CASSLAGPLGTQYF. Beyond the CDR3, the reference TRBV7-2 and TRBJ2-5 genes provide the residues; the full variable domain reads: GAGVSQSPSNKVTEKGKDVELRCDPISGHTALYWYRQSLGQGLEFLIYFQGNSAPDKSGLPSDRFSAERTGGSVSTLTIQRTQQEDSAVYLCASSLAGPLGTQYFGPGTRLLVL.